These 4 T cell receptor beta chains came from one sample sequenced in a study of blood T cell repertoires in COVID-19. TCRdb keeps only in-frame clones here, not all; method: immunoSEQ multiplex PCR. This sample carries over 85,000 clones, under 85% of them seen once, and the ten largest clones take under 3.5%. Sequenced: peripheral blood. Receptors were obtained from a woman of 80 years or more with COVID-19, enrolled during active disease.

The gene calls are TRBV5-1 and TRBJ2-5; no reliable D call. This CDR3 spans 12 amino acids. Trimming left V 6 bases short and J 1 base short, with 7 bases between. The germline gives CDR1 SGHRS, CDR2 YFSETQ. CDR3 sequence (DNA): TGCGCCAGCACCGACATCCAAGAGACCCAGTACTTC. It yields the protein CASTDIQETQYF.

The chain uses TRBV11-2 and TRBJ2-1; TRBD2 aligns across 11 bases. The CDR3 totals 15 residues. Losses at the gene ends were 3 bases for V and 4 bases for J; bases not matched to a gene: 2. In germline, CDR1 is SGHAT, CDR2 FQNNGV. CDR3 sequence: CASSLLAGGYNEQFF. In DNA form, the CDR3 reads TGTGCCAGCAGCTTGCTAGCGGGGGGATACAATGAGCAGTTCTTC.

The chain uses TRBV18 and TRBJ2-7; a weak D match, TRBD1 (5 bases). The V gene's germline CDR1 is KGHSH and CDR2 LQKENI. V was shortened by 5 bases and J by 0 bases, with 11 bases between the two germline ends. The CDR3 spans 14 residues. In DNA form, the CDR3 reads TGTGCCAGCTCAAAAACAGGCGACTCCTACGAGCAGTACTTC. Its protein product is CASSKTGDSYEQYF.

This chain uses TRBV21-1 with TRBJ2-1; TRBD2 is the table's D call and was not checked against the DNA. TRBV21-1 is given as a pseudogene. The CDR3 runs 16 residues. The chain's CDR3 is CASSKESRRLLNEQFF. CDR3 DNA sequence: TGTGCCAGCAGCAAAGAATCGAGGCGGCTGCTCAATGAGCAGTTCTTC.